This entry lists 23 T cell receptor beta chains sequenced from one sample in a study of Ad26.COV2.S vaccination and SARS-CoV-2 variants. This table comes from immunoSEQ multiplex PCR, and its TCRdb copy is limited to in-frame clones, with some not included. Of around 350,000 clones detected, 92% appear once; the ten largest clones hold about 3.9%. The sequenced sample was peripheral blood, obtained after recovery from COVID-19. These receptors all stem from a human donor who had recovered from COVID-19.

The V gene is TRBV12-3 or TRBV12-4, the J gene TRBJ1-6; D is uncertain. The germline V and J ends were trimmed by 3 bases and 9 bases, with 9 bases remaining between them. The CDR3 covers 13 residues. The CDR3 region is CASSLLEGSPLHF. CDR3 bases: TGTGCCAGCAGTTTGTTGGAGGGTTCACCCCTCCACTTT.

This clone was seen only once. The chain couples TRBV28 to TRBJ1-5; no clear D gene. Trimming took off 6 bases at V and 4 bases at J, with 7 bases between the two ends. The CDR3 is made up of 12 amino acids. From germline, CDR1 is MDHEN and CDR2 SYDVKM. The CDR3 is CASSSENQPQHF. Here the CDR3 DNA reads TGTGCCAGCAGCTCTGAGAATCAGCCCCAGCATTTT.

J is TRBJ1-1 and V is TRBV10-3; 9 nucleotides line up with TRBD1. Germline V gene sequence: CDR1 ENHRY, CDR2 SYGVKD. CDR3 length: 12 residues. V lost 11 bases to trimming and J lost 5 bases; unmatched junction nucleotides: 6. CDR3 sequence: CAVGTGRTEAFF. CDR3 nucleotides: TGTGCCGTCGGGACAGGGAGAACTGAAGCTTTCTTT.

The chain has TRBV4-1 and TRBJ1-1; the D gene is possibly TRBD1 (5 bases). The germline gives CDR1 MGHRA, CDR2 YSYEKL. The CDR3 contains 17 residues. Trimming took 0 bases from V and 10 from J, leaving 24 bases between them. The CDR3, as DNA: TGCGCCAGCAGCCAAGAAGCCTACCGGTCGGGGGTGCGGGGAGCTTTCTTT. It encodes CASSQEAYRSGVRGAFF.

The V call is TRBV5-5, the J call TRBJ1-2; maybe TRBD1 (5 bases). Trimming left V 2 bases short and J 8 bases short, with 13 bases between. Germline CDR1 is SGHKS and CDR2 is YYEKEE (reference sequence). This CDR3 region has 13 residues. For the CDR3, the DNA is TGTGCCAGCAGCTTACAGGACCTGAGAGGCTACACCTTC. Encoded protein: CASSLQDLRGYTF.

This clone showed up just once. The germline gene is not matched at one end of the junction; a read error may be the cause. The chain employs TRBV7-9 and TRBJ1-1; TRBD1 matches at 8 bases. The germline V gene has CDR1 SEHNR and CDR2 FQNEAQ (reference sequence). There are 14 residues in the CDR3. CDR3 sequence reads: CASSSGQVNPEAFF. The DNA of the CDR3 is TGTGCCAGCAGCTCGGGACAGGTGAACCCTGAAGCTTTCTTT.

Points on this clone: The same CDR3 can be traced to other DNA sequences in this sample. V gene TRBV27 combines with J gene TRBJ2-7; a weak D match, TRBD1 (6 bases). The CDR3 has 13 amino acids. CDR1 is MNHEY and CDR2 is SMNVEV in the germline V gene (reference sequence). V was pared by 3 bases and J by 2 bases, with 8 bases between. DNA for the CDR3: TGTGCCAGCAGTTTCACAGGGACCTACGAGCAGTACTTC. Translated: CASSFTGTYEQYF.

A note on this clone: At the DNA level, this CDR3 is encoded by other sequences in the same sample as well. The chain combines TRBV7-9 with TRBJ2-3; tentatively, D is TRBD2 (7 bases). CDR3 length: 15 residues. The V and J ends lost 2 bases and 1 base respectively, with 10 bases between them. Looked up from germline, CDR1 is SEHNR and CDR2 is FQNEAQ (reference sequence). The CDR3 sequence: CASSLRGAGTDTQYF. The CDR3 nucleotides are TGTGCCAGCAGCTTACGGGGGGCGGGCACAGATACGCAGTATTTT.

V gene TRBV3-1 (or the pseudogene TRBV3-2) combines with J gene TRBJ2-1, with D possibly being TRBD2 (5 bases). The ends were cut back, 0 bases at V and 7 bases at J, with 19 bases in the middle. This CDR3 spans 17 amino acids. CDR1 LGHDT and CDR2 YNNKEL come from the germline V gene (reference sequence). The CDR3 loop reads CASSQDLRSSWRNEQFF. The CDR3 DNA reads as TGTGCCAGCAGCCAAGATCTGAGGTCGTCTTGGAGGAATGAGCAGTTCTTC.

This chain links TRBV6-5 with TRBJ1-1, with unresolved D. Germline V gene data show CDR1 as MNHEY and CDR2 as SVGAGI. CDR3 length: 13 amino acids. V lost 5 bases, J lost 8 bases, and 15 bases lay in between. CDR3 protein: CASSKTALREAFF. DNA for the CDR3: TGTGCCAGCAGTAAGACGGCCTTGAGGGAAGCTTTCTTT.

The sample holds one count of this clone. The CDR3 bases are TGTGCCAGCAGCGAGAGAACAGGGATCTCCTACGAGCAGTACTTC. Amino acids: CASSERTGISYEQYF. The chain is built from TRBV9 and TRBJ2-7, with a possible D match to TRBD1 (6 bases). The CDR3 loop spans 15 amino acids. The germline V gene encodes CDR1 SGDLS and CDR2 YYNGEE. Trimming took off 3 bases at V and 0 bases at J, with 13 bases between the two ends.

Note on this clone: This CDR3 is also generated by other DNA sequences in the sample. CDR3 region: CASSLETTNTGELFF. CDR3 coding DNA: TGCGCCAGCAGCTTGGAGACTACGAACACCGGGGAGCTGTTTTTT. The V and J genes are TRBV5-1 and TRBJ2-2; the D gene is possibly TRBD2 (5 bases). CDR3 length: 15 residues. The V gene lost 0 bases and the J gene lost 0 bases, with 6 bases spanning the gap. Germline V gives CDR1 SGHRS, CDR2 YFSETQ.

The chain recombines TRBV11-3 with TRBJ1-1; TRBD1 aligns across 9 bases. Germline lookup yields CDR1 SGHNT and CDR2 YENEEA. CDR3 length: 16 residues. Trimming removed 0 bases from V and 5 bases from J; junction bases left unmatched: 7. CDR3 in DNA: TGTGCCAGCAGCTTAGATCAGACAGGGGGTTGGACTGAAGCTTTCTTT. Translation: CASSLDQTGGWTEAFF.

The chain uses TRBV27 and TRBJ1-4; 8 bases map to TRBD1. CDR3 size: 14 residues. Germline V gene data show CDR1 as MNHEY and CDR2 as SMNVEV (reference sequence). Trimming at V came to 6 bases and at J to 8 bases, leaving 8 bases not matched to a gene. The chain's CDR3 is CASRPRGRKEKLFF. CDR3 DNA: TGTGCCAGCAGACCCAGGGGGCGAAAGGAAAAACTGTTTTTT. Filled out from reference TRBV27 and TRBJ1-4, the complete variable domain reads EAQVTQNPRYLITVTGKKLTVTCSQNMNHEYMSWYRQDPGLGLRQIYYSMNVEVTDKGDVPEGYKVSRKEKRNFPLILESPSPNQTSLYFCASRPRGRKEKLFFGSGTQLSVL.

The rearrangement joins TRBV27 to TRBJ1-3; possibly TRBD1 for D (6 bases). The CDR3 length is 13 residues. V dropped 6 bases and J dropped 4 bases, with 10 bases sitting between them. Germline lookup yields CDR1 MNHEY and CDR2 SMNVEV (reference sequence). CDR3 sequence reads: CASRGGFGNTIYF. The CDR3 DNA is TGTGCCAGCAGAGGGGGATTCGGAAACACCATATATTTT.

A single count supports this clone. The chain couples TRBV6-2 or TRBV6-3 to TRBJ2-1; D could derive from TRBD1 or TRBD2 (5 bases each). Trimming took 0 bases from V and 5 from J, leaving 11 bases between them. The CDR3 has 15 residues. Germline V CDR1 and CDR2: MNHEY, SVGEGT. In DNA form, the CDR3 reads TGTGCCAGCAGTTACTCATCGGGGCCTAACAATGAGCAGTTCTTC. Protein sequence: CASSYSSGPNNEQFF.

The chain combines TRBV19 with TRBJ1-5; the D is unclear. V was clipped by 10 bases and J by 0 bases, with 16 bases between them. CDR3 length: 15 residues. Germline V CDR1 and CDR2: LNHDA, SQIVND (reference sequence). The CDR3 loop is CATRVQSNSNQPQHF. The CDR3, as DNA: TGTGCCACCCGGGTCCAGTCTAATAGCAATCAGCCCCAGCATTTT.

This CDR3 is CASSLLAGGPGSETQYF. CDR3 nucleotides: TGCGCCAGCAGCTTGCTAGCGGGGGGGCCTGGGAGCGAGACCCAGTACTTC. The chain recombines TRBV5-1 with TRBJ2-5; 12 nucleotides agree with TRBD2. This CDR3 spans 17 amino acids. Germline assignment: CDR1 SGHRS and CDR2 YFSETQ. V shed 1 base and J 5 bases; nucleotides not matched to a gene: 9.

This clone was found once. One end of the junction does not line up with germline, which may come from a read error. This chain connects TRBV3-1 (or the pseudogene TRBV3-2) to TRBJ2-7; D is unclear. The germline V gene has CDR1 LGHDT and CDR2 YNNKEL (reference sequence). CDR3 size: 12 residues. The CDR3 nucleotides read TGTGCCAGCAGCCCGACCTCCCACGAGCAGCACTTC. Translating gives CASSPTSHEQHF.

V gene TRBV2 combines with J gene TRBJ2-1, with TRBD2 matching over 10 bases. The CDR3 length is 15 residues. The J segment lost 3 bases and the V segment lost 6 bases, leaving 5 bases of the junction unmatched. Germline lookup yields CDR1 SNHLY and CDR2 FYNNEI. CDR3 amino acids: CASRATSGIYNEQFF. CDR3 DNA: TGTGCCAGCAGAGCCACTAGCGGGATCTACAATGAGCAGTTCTTC.

The chain recombines TRBV5-4 with TRBJ2-2; D is perhaps TRBD1 or TRBD2 (5 bases each). V was pared by 4 bases and J by 10 bases, with 14 bases between. Germline V lookup: CDR1 SGHNT, CDR2 YYREEE (reference sequence). The length of the CDR3 is 13 residues. CDR3 bases: TGTGCCAGCAGCCCATGGCCGGGGCCGGAGCTGTTTTTT. Its protein product is CASSPWPGPELFF.

The rearrangement uses TRBV27 and TRBJ2-7; TRBD1 matches 9 bases. CDR3 length: 12 amino acids. The V gene end was trimmed by 6 bases and the J gene end by 9 bases; junction bases not matched to a gene: 6. The germline CDR1 and CDR2 sequences are MNHEY and SMNVEV (reference sequence). The CDR3 is CASSLQGARQYF. Here the CDR3 DNA reads TGTGCCAGCAGCCTACAGGGGGCAAGGCAGTACTTC.

The rearrangement uses TRBV6-6 and TRBJ2-7; TRBD1 is a possible D gene (6 bases). V was cut by 6 bases and J by 4 bases, with 10 bases left in between. CDR1 MNHNY and CDR2 SVGAGI come from the germline V gene (reference sequence). The CDR3 runs to 12 residues. CDR3 loop: CASRKDSYEQYF. The DNA of the CDR3 is TGTGCCAGCAGAAAGGACAGTTACGAGCAGTACTTC.